The 16 T cell receptor beta chains in this list originate from one sample, sequenced in a study of shared clonotypes between healthy human individuals. This table comes from immunoSEQ multiplex PCR, and its TCRdb copy is limited to in-frame clones, with some not included. The sample holds 550,000 to 800,000 clones, about 90% seen once. Specimen: memory CD8+ T cells from PBMCs. Described subset: CD45RO+ cells pooled with CCR7-negative TemRA cells. The receptors come from a young man in good health. Some clones in this sample may be carry-over from other donors' samples.

The rearrangement links TRBV6-5 to TRBJ2-2; D call uncertain. Germline V gene sequence: CDR1 MNHEY, CDR2 SVGAGI. Trimming removed 0 bases from V and 7 bases from J, with 12 bases in between. The length of the CDR3 is 15 residues. In DNA form, the CDR3 reads TGTGCCAGCAGTTACTCGATGACGACCAACGGGGAGCTGTTTTTT. It encodes CASSYSMTTNGELFF.

This chain joins TRBV9 and TRBJ1-1; 8 positions agree with TRBD1. The CDR3 totals 17 residues. Germline V gene lookup returns CDR1 SGDLS and CDR2 YYNGEE. With 3 bases clipped from V and 0 bases from J, the junction kept 10 bases outside the gene matches. The CDR3 DNA follows: TGTGCCAGCAGCGAGGTGGGGACAGGTAGCTTGAACACTGAAGCTTTCTTT. This codes for CASSEVGTGSLNTEAFF. The full variable domain, its missing parts supplied by reference TRBV9 and TRBJ1-1, is DSGVTQTPKHLITATGQRVTLRCSPRSGDLSVYWYQQSLDQGLQFLIQYYNGEERAKGNILERFSAQQFPDLHSELNLSSLELGDSALYFCASSEVGTGSLNTEAFFGQGTRLTVV.

The V gene is TRBV7-7, the J gene TRBJ2-1; D is unclear. Trimming removed 1 base at V and 0 bases at J, with 7 bases between. Germline V gene data show CDR1 as SSHAT and CDR2 as FNYEAQ (reference sequence). The CDR3 spans 15 residues. The CDR3 region has the DNA TGTGCCAGCAGCTTAGGGGTAAGCTCCTACAATGAGCAGTTCTTC. Residues: CASSLGVSSYNEQFF.

The gene calls are TRBV7-8 and TRBJ1-1, with D unresolved. With 0 bases removed from V and 7 bases from J, the gap between germline ends came to 24 bases. The CDR3 covers 18 residues. CDR1 is SGHVS and CDR2 is FQNEAQ in the germline V gene. CDR3 DNA sequence: TGTGCCAGCAGCTTAGCGCTTAAGTTGGCAGGCAGCCCCCTTGAAGCTTTCTTT. This translates into CASSLALKLAGSPLEAFF.

The chain uses TRBV27 and TRBJ2-7, with 11 bases fitting TRBD2. The CDR3 is 16 residues long. Germline lookup yields CDR1 MNHEY and CDR2 SMNVEV (reference sequence). With 6 bases clipped from V and 0 bases from J, the junction kept 7 bases outside the gene matches. CDR3 in DNA: TGTGCCAGCAGGACCTCTAGCGGGGGGAGCTCCTACGAGCAGTACTTC. Amino acids: CASRTSSGGSSYEQYF.

This rearrangement joins TRBV29-1 to TRBJ2-7; D possibly matches TRBD1 or TRBD2 (5 bases each). With 4 bases removed from V and 2 bases from J, the gap between germline ends came to 15 bases. Germline CDR1 is SQVTM and CDR2 is ANQGSEA. The CDR3 runs 14 residues. The CDR3, as DNA: TGCAGCGTTGGGCAAGTGGGGGTCCCCTACGAGCAGTACTTC. Amino acids: CSVGQVGVPYEQYF.

This clone was picked up one time. The rearrangement joins TRBV10-1 to TRBJ2-7; D is perhaps TRBD2 (6 bases). This CDR3 contains 13 residues. Trimming left V 6 bases short and J 4 bases short, with 13 bases between. CDR1 is WNHNN and CDR2 is SYGVQD in the germline V gene (reference sequence). DNA for the CDR3: TGCGCCAGCAGATTCCCGGCGGGGTACGAGCAGTACTTC. It yields the protein CASRFPAGYEQYF.

Here the CDR3 reads CAWSVGTGGARYGYTF. The CDR3 nucleotides read TGTGCCTGGAGTGTGGGGACAGGGGGCGCGAGGTATGGCTACACCTTC. The V gene is TRBV30, the J gene TRBJ1-2; TRBD1 agrees at 12 bases. V was clipped by 0 bases and J by 5 bases; unmatched bases: 7. CDR1 GTSNPN and CDR2 SVGIG come from the germline V gene (reference sequence). CDR3 length equals 16 residues.

This clone turned up a few times. The chain uses TRBV29-1 and TRBJ1-2, with D possibly being TRBD1 (5 bases). The CDR3 runs to 12 residues. Germline V CDR1 and CDR2: SQVTM, ANQGSEA. Trimming took off 6 bases at V and 2 bases at J, with 10 bases between the two ends. In DNA form, the CDR3 reads TGCAGCGTATTTGGGGCCAACTATGGCTACACCTTC. It yields the protein CSVFGANYGYTF.

This chain joins TRBV27 and TRBJ2-5, with D perhaps matching TRBD1 (5 bases). V lost 3 bases to trimming and J lost 1 base, with 12 bases between them. The CDR3 spans 15 residues. In germline, CDR1 is MNHEY, CDR2 SMNVEV (reference sequence). CDR3 sequence (DNA): TGTGCCAGCAGTTTTCAGAGACAGCCCCAAGAGACCCAGTACTTC. Translated: CASSFQRQPQETQYF.

This chain connects TRBV7-6 to TRBJ1-1; D not resolved. CDR3 length: 15 amino acids. Trimming shortened V by 1 base and J by 4 bases, and 13 bases separated the two germline ends. Germline assignment: CDR1 SGHVS and CDR2 FNYEAQ. The CDR3 nucleotides read TGTGCCAGCAGCTTAGGTTTCCGGGCGGTCACTGAAGCTTTCTTT. Protein sequence: CASSLGFRAVTEAFF. Full variable domain (remainder filled in from reference TRBV7-6 and TRBJ1-1): GAGVSQSPRYKVTKRGQDVALRCDPISGHVSLYWYRQALGQGPEFLTYFNYEAQQDKSGLPNDRFSAERPEGSISTLTIQRTEQRDSAMYRCASSLGFRAVTEAFFGQGTRLTVV.

The genes are TRBV6-1 and TRBJ2-2, with D perhaps TRBD1 (6 bases). V lost 6 bases, J lost 2 bases, and 13 bases lay in between. Germline CDR1 and CDR2: MNHNS and SASEGT. The CDR3 consists of 15 residues. The CDR3 spells CASSPWTANTGELFF. The DNA of the CDR3 is TGTGCCAGCAGCCCATGGACAGCCAACACCGGGGAGCTGTTTTTT.

Notes on this clone: Other nucleotide sequences from this sample produce the same CDR3. The chain carries TRBV6-1 and TRBJ2-7; D is possibly TRBD1 or TRBD2 (6 bases each). With 1 base removed from V and 3 bases from J, the gap between germline ends came to 10 bases. This CDR3 is built from 14 residues. Germline V CDR1 and CDR2: MNHNS, SASEGT. CDR3 residues: CASSEGRGGYEQYF. The CDR3 DNA is TGTGCCAGCAGTGAAGGCAGGGGAGGCTACGAGCAGTACTTC.

This clone was observed once. The chain is built from TRBV5-1 and TRBJ1-6; D not resolved. V lost 2 bases and J 7 bases, leaving 16 bases between the germline ends. In germline, CDR1 is SGHRS, CDR2 YFSETQ. The CDR3 totals 16 residues. This CDR3 reads CASSFNRAADNSPLHF. As DNA, the CDR3 is TGCGCCAGCAGCTTCAACCGGGCCGCCGACAATTCACCCCTCCACTTT.

This clone has only one observation. This chain uses TRBV14 with TRBJ2-1, with D tentatively TRBD1 (6 bases). CDR1 is SGHDN and CDR2 is FVKESK in the germline V gene. Trimming pared 3 bases from V and 4 bases from J, leaving 13 bases between. The CDR3 sequence is 15 residues long. In nucleotides, the CDR3 is TGTGCCAGCAGCCAGACCCTGGACAGATACAATGAGCAGTTCTTC. Translation: CASSQTLDRYNEQFF.

This clone was seen repeatedly, ten times or more. The rearrangement uses TRBV4-2 and TRBJ1-1; D unresolved. CDR1 and CDR2 from the germline V gene are LGHNA and YNFKEQ. V was clipped by 1 base and J by 2 bases, with 11 bases between them. The length of the CDR3 is 15 residues. The CDR3 sequence is CASSQGVWENTEAFF. In nucleotides, the CDR3 is TGTGCCAGCAGCCAAGGGGTCTGGGAAAACACTGAAGCTTTCTTT.